These 27 T cell receptor beta chains came from one sample sequenced in a study of T cells in localized non-small cell lung cancer. Only in-frame clones appear in the TCRdb table, and some are missing; sequencing was by immunoSEQ multiplex PCR. The sample holds under 35,000 clones, about 92% seen once. The sequences come from peripheral blood mononuclear cells, collected before any cancer treatment. These receptors all stem from a woman aged 40 to 75 with stage III lung adenocarcinoma.

The rearrangement links TRBV21-1 to TRBJ1-2; the DNA was not used to check the table's D call, TRBD1. TRBV21-1 constitutes a pseudogene. The CDR3 consists of 13 residues. CDR3 sequence: CASSRGQGGGYTF. The CDR3 nucleotides read TGTGCCAGCAGCAGGGGACAGGGGGGCGGCTACACCTTC.

This chain links TRBV15 with TRBJ2-5; 10 positions match TRBD2. CDR3 length equals 17 residues. J was trimmed by 4 bases and V by 5 bases; bases with no gene match: 13. Per germline, CDR1 LNHNV and CDR2 YYDKDF (reference sequence). CDR3 residues: CATSSQAKRGGGETQYF. The CDR3 DNA follows: TGTGCCACCAGCTCCCAAGCAAAGCGGGGGGGCGGAGAGACCCAGTACTTC. The whole variable domain, filled in from reference TRBV15 and TRBJ2-5, reads DAMVIQNPRYQVTQFGKPVTLSCSQTLNHNVMYWYQQKSSQAPKLLFHYYDKDFNNEADTPDNFQSRRPNTSFCFLDIRSPGLGDTAMYLCATSSQAKRGGGETQYFGPGTRLLVL.

The genes are TRBV29-1 and TRBJ2-3; the D is unclear. The V gene's germline CDR1 is SQVTM and CDR2 ANQGSEA. The CDR3 loop spans 10 amino acids. The germline V and J ends were trimmed by 7 bases and 5 bases, with 7 bases remaining between them. The CDR3 is CSAGVDTQYF. The CDR3 region has the DNA TGCAGCGCCGGAGTAGATACGCAGTATTTT.

The sample holds a few counts of this clone. This sequence joins TRBV2 and TRBJ1-1; TRBD1 matches at 9 bases. Losses at the gene ends were 8 bases for V and 1 base for J; bases not matched to a gene: 2. Germline CDR1 and CDR2: SNHLY and FYNNEI. This CDR3 region has 13 residues. The CDR3 spells CASHRGQNTEAFF. CDR3 sequence (DNA): TGTGCCAGCCACAGGGGGCAGAACACTGAAGCTTTCTTT. Full variable domain (rest looked up from reference TRBV2 and TRBJ1-1): EPEVTQTPSHQVTQMGQEVILRCVPISNHLYFYWYRQILGQKVEFLVSFYNNEISEKSEIFDDQFSVERPDGSNFTLKIRSTKLEDSAMYFCASHRGQNTEAFFGQGTRLTVV.

The chain employs TRBV30 and TRBJ1-2; D unresolved. This CDR3 is built from 11 residues. The germline V gene has CDR1 GTSNPN and CDR2 SVGIG (reference sequence). Between the trimmed V and J ends, which lost 3 bases and 8 bases, there was a span of 10 bases. The CDR3 DNA reads TGTGCCTGGAGCCTGCGTAGGGGCTACACCTTC. Translation: CAWSLRRGYTF.

This chain uses TRBV28 with TRBJ2-2; D is perhaps TRBD2 (5 bases). Trimming removed 3 bases at V and 6 bases at J, with 17 bases between. Germline CDR1 is MDHEN and CDR2 is SYDVKM. The CDR3 has 16 residues. The CDR3 DNA reads as TGTGCCAGCAGTTTGAATGTGGGCAACGGGGCCGGGGAGCTGTTTTTT. It translates to CASSLNVGNGAGELFF.

V gene TRBV30 combines with J gene TRBJ2-5, with 8 nucleotides matching TRBD1. V trimming: 4 bases; J trimming: 4 bases; junction bases outside the gene matches: 8. CDR1 and CDR2 (germline): GTSNPN, SVGIG (reference sequence). CDR3 length: 14 residues. CDR3 protein: CAWNSGGAGETQYF. DNA for the CDR3: TGTGCCTGGAATTCAGGGGGCGCAGGAGAGACCCAGTACTTC.

CDR3 nucleotides: TGTGCCAGCAGAATAACGGGGGGCTACAATCAGCCCCAGCATTTT. Translation: CASRITGGYNQPQHF. V is TRBV2 and J is TRBJ1-5, with D possibly being TRBD1 (6 bases). Germline V CDR1 and CDR2: SNHLY, FYNNEI. V lost 6 bases and J lost 3, with 15 bases in between. CDR3 length: 15 residues.

V gene TRBV19 combines with J gene TRBJ1-2, with 7 bases lining up with TRBD1. This CDR3 has 14 amino acids. The germline gives CDR1 LNHDA, CDR2 SQIVND (reference sequence). The V and J ends lost 5 bases and 4 bases, in that order; junction bases with no gene match: 7. The CDR3: CASSQNRGGYGYTF. The CDR3 nucleotides are TGTGCCAGTAGTCAAAACAGGGGAGGCTATGGCTACACCTTC.

The chain is built from TRBV21-1 and TRBJ2-1; no DNA check was done on the table's D call, TRBD1. TRBV21-1 is a recognized pseudogene. The CDR3 totals 17 residues. The CDR3, as DNA: TGTGCCAGCAGCAAAAAAAGGGTTATAGGGACAGCGAATGAGCAGTTCTTC. Translated, it gives CASSKKRVIGTANEQFF.

The chain employs TRBV28 and TRBJ1-6; 7 positions agree with TRBD1. This CDR3 has 16 amino acids. Germline CDR1 reads MDHEN; CDR2 reads SYDVKM. Germline trimming cut 5 bases from V and 5 bases from J; bases unmatched to any gene: 9. CDR3: CASSRRTGPNNSPLHF. The CDR3 region has the DNA TGTGCCAGCAGTCGGAGGACAGGACCAAATAATTCACCCCTCCACTTT.

The chain carries TRBV2 and TRBJ1-1; D unresolved. From germline, CDR1 is SNHLY and CDR2 FYNNEI. Trimming pared 5 bases from V and 8 bases from J, leaving 12 bases between. This CDR3 contains 12 residues. The DNA of the CDR3 is TGTGCCAGCAGTCTCATTAACCGGGAAGCTTTCTTT. The encoded protein is CASSLINREAFF.

This clone showed up just once. The CDR3 reads CASVPRLGGFEQFF. The CDR3 DNA reads TGTGCCAGCGTCCCCCGCTTAGGGGGCTTTGAGCAGTTCTTC. The chain carries TRBV5-6 and TRBJ2-1; 7 bases are a match to TRBD1. Germline V gene lookup returns CDR1 SGHDT and CDR2 YYEEEE. V trimming: 7 bases; J trimming: 9 bases; junction bases outside the gene matches: 13. The CDR3 contains 14 residues.

This clone has only one observation. The J gene is TRBJ1-2, the V gene TRBV7-2; a weak D match, TRBD1 (6 bases). Trimming removed 4 bases from V and 4 bases from J, with 19 bases in between. CDR1 and CDR2 from the germline V gene are SGHTA and FQGNSA. The CDR3 has 16 amino acids. For the CDR3, the DNA is TGTGCCAGCAGCTCCACTGGCGGTGGGGGCGGCTATGGCTACACCTTC. Its protein product is CASSSTGGGGGYGYTF. The full variable domain, its missing parts supplied by reference TRBV7-2 and TRBJ1-2, is GAGVSQSPSNKVTEKGKDVELRCDPISGHTALYWYRQSLGQGLEFLIYFQGNSAPDKSGLPSDRFSAERTGGSVSTLTIQRTQQEDSAVYLCASSSTGGGGGYGYTFGSGTRLTVV.

The V gene is TRBV19, the J gene TRBJ2-1; D perhaps matches TRBD1 (7 bases). Germline values: CDR1 LNHDA, CDR2 SQIVND (reference sequence). The CDR3 consists of 16 residues. V lost 2 bases and J lost 5, with 16 bases in between. The chain's CDR3 is CASSIKGQGGNNEQFF. CDR3 nucleotides: TGTGCCAGTAGTATAAAGGGGCAGGGGGGTAACAATGAGCAGTTCTTC.

V gene TRBV10-3 combines with J gene TRBJ1-2; 8 positions match TRBD1. After removal of 0 bases from V and 8 bases from J, the junction contained 8 bases not matched to a gene. CDR1 ENHRY and CDR2 SYGVKD come from the germline V gene. This CDR3 is 15 amino acids long. The DNA of the CDR3 is TGTGCCATCAGTGAGTCTGAGGCAGGGGGCTTGGGCTACACCTTC. Translation gives CAISESEAGGLGYTF.

This clone was counted a single time. The chain employs TRBV13 and TRBJ2-7; D is perhaps TRBD1 or TRBD2 (5 bases each). V was pared by 5 bases and J by 0 bases, with 11 bases between. CDR1 is PRHDT and CDR2 is FYEKMQ in the germline V gene (reference sequence). This CDR3 is built from 14 residues. The CDR3 DNA is TGTGCCAGCAGCCCGGGACCGAGCTCCTACGAGCAGTACTTC. Its protein product is CASSPGPSSYEQYF.

The rearrangement joins TRBV28 to TRBJ2-4; weak D call: TRBD1 (5 bases). Germline V gives CDR1 MDHEN, CDR2 SYDVKM. V lost 2 bases and J lost 0, with 14 bases in between. There are 17 residues in the CDR3. This CDR3 is CASSLQQDLLAKNIQYF. The DNA for the CDR3 is TGTGCCAGCAGTTTACAACAGGACCTGCTAGCCAAAAACATTCAGTACTTC.

The chain recombines TRBV19 with TRBJ2-1; 7 positions match TRBD2. V lost 6 bases and J lost 10; bases outside the gene matches: 9. The CDR3 is 13 amino acids. Germline CDR1 reads LNHDA; CDR2 reads SQIVND (reference sequence). The DNA of the CDR3 is TGTGCCAGTAGACTTGCGGGAGAAAGCGAGCAGTTCTTC. Protein sequence: CASRLAGESEQFF.

V usage is TRBV4-2 and J usage is TRBJ1-1, with 7 nucleotides matching TRBD1. The CDR3 totals 15 residues. The V and J ends lost 4 bases and 1 base, in that order; junction bases with no gene match: 6. Germline V CDR1 and CDR2: LGHNA, YNFKEQ. DNA for the CDR3: TGTGCCAGCAGCCGACTTTCAGGGGGGAACACTGAAGCTTTCTTT. This encodes CASSRLSGGNTEAFF.

V and J are TRBV7-2 and TRBJ2-1; D call uncertain. CDR3 size: 16 residues. The germline V and J ends were trimmed by 1 base and 0 bases, with 10 bases remaining between them. Germline-derived CDR1 and CDR2 are SGHTA and FQGNSA. The CDR3 spells CASSLDPGLSYNEQFF. The DNA of the CDR3 is TGTGCCAGCAGCTTAGACCCTGGGCTCTCCTACAATGAGCAGTTCTTC.

The chain recombines TRBV28 with TRBJ2-1, with no clear D. V lost 6 bases, J lost 4 bases, and 10 bases lay in between. Germline V gives CDR1 MDHEN, CDR2 SYDVKM. This CDR3 contains 13 residues. The CDR3 loop reads CASSPSDYNEQFF. In DNA form, the CDR3 reads TGTGCCAGCAGCCCCTCCGATTACAATGAGCAGTTCTTC.

This chain links TRBV2 with TRBJ2-2; no definite D call. In germline, CDR1 is SNHLY, CDR2 FYNNEI. Trimming left V 4 bases short and J 3 bases short, with 3 bases between. The CDR3 sequence is 12 residues long. This CDR3 reads CASSVDTGELFF. Written as DNA, the CDR3 is TGTGCCAGCAGTGTAGACACCGGGGAGCTGTTTTTT.

V gene TRBV27 combines with J gene TRBJ1-5; 8 bases are a match to TRBD1. CDR1 and CDR2 from the germline V gene are MNHEY and SMNVEV (reference sequence). The CDR3 sequence is 15 residues long. Trimming removed 6 bases from V and 1 base from J; junction bases left unmatched: 5. CDR3 sequence reads: CASRRTGFSNQPQHF. The CDR3, as DNA: TGTGCCAGCAGGAGGACAGGGTTCAGCAATCAGCCCCAGCATTTT.

This clone has only one observation. V is TRBV28 and J is TRBJ2-7; unclear D gene. V was cut by 0 bases and J by 0 bases, with 6 bases left in between. The V gene's germline CDR1 is MDHEN and CDR2 SYDVKM. The CDR3 is 14 amino acids. The CDR3 region is CASSLWTNSYEQYF. In nucleotides, the CDR3 is TGTGCCAGCAGTTTATGGACAAACTCCTACGAGCAGTACTTC.

This sequence joins TRBV10-3 and TRBJ1-1; D is possibly TRBD1 (5 bases). This CDR3 comprises 14 residues. V was trimmed by 3 bases and J by 1 base, leaving 9 bases between them. The germline gives CDR1 ENHRY, CDR2 SYGVKD. Here the CDR3 reads CAISELGANTEAFF. Here the CDR3 DNA reads TGTGCCATCAGTGAATTAGGGGCGAACACTGAAGCTTTCTTT.

CDR3 nucleotides: TGTGCCAGCAGTCGGACGACAGGGGGGAGGCCCACAGAGACCCAGTACTTC. This gives the protein CASSRTTGGRPTETQYF. This chain links TRBV2 with TRBJ2-5; TRBD1 matches at 9 bases. Unmatched junction bases numbered 14, after V lost 5 bases and J lost 4 bases. The CDR3 is 17 amino acids. Germline CDR1 reads SNHLY; CDR2 reads FYNNEI.